This entry lists 31 T cell receptor beta chains sequenced from one sample in a study of blood T cell repertoires in COVID-19 (dated by TCRdb to 2020 to 2021). The receptor library was made with the immunoSEQ multiplex PCR assay. TCRdb holds this immuneACCESS table with in-frame rearrangements only. Some clones are missing; in checked studies, unresolved V genes explain under half, and the rest has no known cause. This sample has 250,000 to 350,000 clones in its table, and about four fifths of those were observed once. Approximately 14% of the sample comes from the top ten. Sequenced material: peripheral blood. Receptors originate from an older person with COVID-19, enrolled during active disease.

V usage is TRBV7-8 and J usage is TRBJ2-3; 7 bases are shared with TRBD2. The CDR3 covers 16 residues. Trimming at V came to 3 bases and at J to 2 bases, leaving 8 bases not matched to a gene. Germline CDR1 is SGHVS and CDR2 is FQNEAQ. For the CDR3, the DNA is TGTGCCAGCAGCTTTTGGCGGGAGTTGACCACAGATACGCAGTATTTT. Protein: CASSFWRELTTDTQYF.

V usage is TRBV11-1 and J usage is TRBJ2-2; no definite D call. This CDR3 has 12 amino acids. Trimming took off 5 bases at V and 7 bases at J, with 8 bases between the two ends. Germline CDR1 reads SGHAT; CDR2 reads FQDESV (reference sequence). The CDR3 coding sequence is TGTGCCAGCAGCCTAACTCTCGGGGAGCTGTTTTTT. Protein product: CASSLTLGELFF.

V and J are TRBV4-1 and TRBJ1-1; D gene ambiguous. CDR3 size: 16 residues. V lost 0 bases, J lost 1 base, and 12 bases lay in between. Germline CDR1 is MGHRA and CDR2 is YSYEKL. The CDR3 DNA reads as TGCGCCAGCAGCCAAGATGTCGGCGGGAGGAACACTGAAGCTTTCTTT. This sequence encodes CASSQDVGGRNTEAFF.

The V call is TRBV28, the J call TRBJ1-2; D gene uncertain. Germline V gene sequence: CDR1 MDHEN, CDR2 SYDVKM. The V gene lost 6 bases and the J gene lost 8 bases, with 19 bases spanning the gap. CDR3 length: 14 residues. This CDR3 reads CASSHLMTPGGYTF. CDR3 in DNA: TGTGCCAGCAGCCACCTAATGACCCCGGGGGGCTACACCTTC.

This clone was seen a handful of times. The chain couples TRBV19 to TRBJ2-7; D unresolved. This CDR3 has 12 residues. The germline V gene encodes CDR1 LNHDA and CDR2 SQIVND (reference sequence). Between the trimmed V and J ends, which lost 3 bases and 7 bases, there was a span of 10 bases. The CDR3: CASSMPGWEQYF. DNA for the CDR3: TGTGCCAGTAGTATGCCCGGGTGGGAGCAGTACTTC. The whole variable domain, remainder taken from reference TRBV19 and TRBJ2-7, is DGGITQSPKYLFRKEGQNVTLSCEQNLNHDAMYWYRQDPGQGLRLIYYSQIVNDFQKGDIAEGYSVSREKKESFPLTVTSAQKNPTAFYLCASSMPGWEQYFGPGTRLTVT.

This clone appeared a single time. The V and J genes are TRBV19 and TRBJ1-2; 8 nucleotides match TRBD1. Germline V gene data show CDR1 as LNHDA and CDR2 as SQIVND (reference sequence). The CDR3 runs 14 residues. V trimming: 4 bases; J trimming: 3 bases; junction bases outside the gene matches: 4. CDR3 DNA: TGTGCCAGTAGTACAGGGGGCGATTACTATGGCTACACCTTC. It yields the protein CASSTGGDYYGYTF.

This chain uses TRBV2 with TRBJ2-5, with a possible D match to TRBD2 (6 bases). The CDR3 contains 17 residues. Per germline, CDR1 SNHLY and CDR2 FYNNEI. Trimming shortened V by 6 bases and J by 3 bases, and 23 bases separated the two germline ends. The CDR3 coding sequence is TGTGCCAGCAGCGGGGGAGTAATAGGATCAGGAAAAGAGACCCAGTACTTC. Encoded protein: CASSGGVIGSGKETQYF.

The chain has TRBV29-1 and TRBJ1-2; 7 positions match TRBD1. The CDR3 covers 13 residues. Germline lookup yields CDR1 SQVTM and CDR2 ANQGSEA. The junction had 8 bases not matched to a gene; V was cut back by 7 bases and J by 3 bases. In DNA, the CDR3 is TGCAGCGCCGGGAACAGGGGCGACTATGGCTACACCTTC. Translation: CSAGNRGDYGYTF.

The table lists this clone with a count of one. The rearrangement joins TRBV10-3 to TRBJ2-3; D unclear. Trimming removed 6 bases from V and 4 bases from J, with 5 bases in between. Germline loops: CDR1 ENHRY, CDR2 SYGVKD. This CDR3 comprises 11 residues. In DNA, the CDR3 is TGTGCCATCAGCCTTGCAGATACGCAGTATTTT. This translates into CAISLADTQYF.

This chain uses TRBV5-4 with TRBJ2-2; TRBD2 might be the D (6 bases). The CDR3 is 15 residues long. Germline CDR1 and CDR2: SGHNT and YYREEE (reference sequence). V lost 0 bases and J lost 7, with 13 bases in between. The CDR3 nucleotides are TGTGCCAGCAGCTTGGACGGGAGTCGGGACGGGGAGCTGTTTTTT. Translating it yields CASSLDGSRDGELFF.

CDR3 amino acids: CASSESWNSPLHF. The CDR3 DNA reads TGTGCCAGCAGTGAGAGTTGGAATTCACCCCTCCACTTT. V gene TRBV6-4 combines with J gene TRBJ1-6; D gene ambiguous. CDR1 MRHNA and CDR2 SNTAGT come from the germline V gene. The V end was cut by 3 bases, the J end by 7 bases, with 7 bases between. The length of the CDR3 is 13 residues.

The chain combines TRBV6-2 or TRBV6-3 with TRBJ1-1; D is uncertain. V lost 8 bases and J 6 bases, leaving 16 bases between the germline ends. The germline V gene encodes CDR1 MNHEY and CDR2 SVGEGT. The CDR3 contains 13 residues. The CDR3 sequence: CASCLSRLSEAFF. In DNA, the CDR3 is TGTGCCAGCTGCCTTTCCAGACTTTCTGAAGCTTTCTTT.

V and J are TRBV14 and TRBJ1-2; unclear D gene. CDR1 and CDR2 (germline): SGHDN, FVKESK. The CDR3 extends over 13 amino acids. Trimming pared 1 base from V and 4 bases from J, leaving 7 bases between. The CDR3 here is CASSQGLVYGYTF. The CDR3 bases are TGTGCCAGCAGCCAAGGACTTGTCTATGGCTACACCTTC.

V and J are TRBV7-9 and TRBJ2-1, with D tentatively TRBD2 (6 bases). Germline values: CDR1 SEHNR, CDR2 FQNEAQ (reference sequence). CDR3 size: 12 residues. V dropped 5 bases and J dropped 7 bases, with 9 bases sitting between them. CDR3 in DNA: TGTGCCAGCAGCCTTAGCGGTAATGAGCAGTTCTTC. It translates to CASSLSGNEQFF.

The genes are TRBV4-3 and TRBJ2-1; 7 nucleotides align to TRBD2. The CDR3 consists of 13 residues. Unmatched junction bases numbered 2, after V lost 1 base and J lost 8 bases. Germline V CDR1 and CDR2: LGHNA, YSLEER. CDR3 amino acids: CASSQGRGDEQFF. CDR3 nucleotides: TGCGCCAGCAGCCAAGGCCGGGGGGATGAGCAGTTCTTC.

The V call is TRBV19, the J call TRBJ2-7; 10 bases fit TRBD1. CDR3 length: 14 amino acids. Trimming cost V 4 bases and J 4 bases; bases outside gene matches: 4. Per the germline V gene, CDR1 is LNHDA and CDR2 is SQIVND (reference sequence). CDR3 DNA sequence: TGTGCCAGTAGTACCCCGGGACAGGGGTACGAGCAGTACTTC. This codes for CASSTPGQGYEQYF.

The gene calls are TRBV2 and TRBJ2-6; TRBD2 agrees at 8 bases. The trim removed 8 bases at V and 4 bases at J, leaving 10 bases unmatched. The CDR3 is 16 amino acids. Germline CDR1 and CDR2: SNHLY and FYNNEI. CDR3 sequence reads: CASRGLASSGANVLTF. The DNA for the CDR3 is TGTGCCAGCCGCGGACTAGCCAGTTCGGGGGCCAACGTCCTGACTTTC.

The chain joins TRBV21-1 to TRBJ2-5; TRBD1 is the table's D call, not checked against the DNA. TRBV21-1 is given as a pseudogene. The CDR3 loop spans 13 amino acids. DNA for the CDR3: TGTGCCAGCGTCAGTGGACAGCAAGAGACCCAGTACTTC. Translating it yields CASVSGQQETQYF.

The rearrangement links TRBV10-2 to TRBJ2-7; tentative D call: TRBD1 (5 bases). This CDR3 comprises 13 residues. Germline values: CDR1 WSHSY, CDR2 SAAADI. Trimming took 6 bases from V and 4 from J, leaving 13 bases between them. CDR3 DNA sequence: TGCGCCAGCAGACGGCGCAGGGAATACGAGCAGTACTTC. It translates to CASRRRREYEQYF.

The J gene is TRBJ1-6, the V gene TRBV11-2, with 11 bases fitting TRBD1. The CDR3 is made up of 14 amino acids. After removal of 5 bases from V and 9 bases from J, the junction contained 3 bases not matched to a gene. Per the germline V gene, CDR1 is SGHAT and CDR2 is FQNNGV. CDR3 DNA sequence: TGTGCCAGCAGCCCCGGACAGGGGGCTTCACCCCTCCACTTT. It is translated as CASSPGQGASPLHF.

The chain couples TRBV6-2 or TRBV6-3 to TRBJ1-1; TRBD1 agrees at 10 bases. The V and J ends lost 2 bases and 3 bases, in that order; junction bases with no gene match: 9. Per germline, CDR1 MNHEY and CDR2 SVGEGT. CDR3 length: 17 amino acids. CDR3 loop: CASSYGTGAIFDTEAFF. CDR3 nucleotide sequence: TGTGCCAGCAGTTACGGGACAGGGGCGATTTTTGACACTGAAGCTTTCTTT.

The rearrangement joins TRBV4-3 to TRBJ1-1; D unclear. Deletions cut 1 base from V and 0 bases from J, with 9 bases between. The CDR3 is made up of 15 amino acids. CDR1 is LGHNA, CDR2 YSLEER, per germline. The DNA of the CDR3 is TGCGCCAGCAGCCAAGTTAGACATCTGAACACTGAAGCTTTCTTT. The encoded protein is CASSQVRHLNTEAFF.

The chain couples TRBV6-5 to TRBJ1-5; D not certain. From germline, CDR1 is MNHEY and CDR2 SVGAGI. The CDR3 has 13 amino acids. V lost 10 bases and J lost 3, with 13 bases in between. The CDR3: CATGSADNQPQHF. The CDR3, as DNA: TGTGCCACCGGGAGTGCGGACAATCAGCCCCAGCATTTT.

At least ten counts were recorded for this clone. The gene calls are TRBV5-4 and TRBJ2-5, with 15 bases aligning to TRBD2. This CDR3 has 15 amino acids. J was trimmed by 5 bases and V by 5 bases; bases with no gene match: 4. Germline lookup yields CDR1 SGHNT and CDR2 YYREEE (reference sequence). CDR3 sequence: CASRRTSGRDETQYF. In DNA form, the CDR3 reads TGTGCCAGCAGACGGACTAGCGGGAGGGATGAGACCCAGTACTTC.

The rearrangement joins TRBV4-1 to TRBJ1-3; 11 bases align to TRBD1. Losses at the gene ends were 4 bases for V and 4 bases for J; bases not matched to a gene: 6. The CDR3 has 16 residues. The germline gives CDR1 MGHRA, CDR2 YSYEKL. In DNA form, the CDR3 reads TGCGCCAGCAGCCGACTGGGACAGGGGGACGGAAACACCATATATTTT. It is translated as CASSRLGQGDGNTIYF.

This chain links TRBV2 with TRBJ1-5, with 8 bases lining up with TRBD1. After removal of 8 bases from V and 4 bases from J, the junction contained 4 bases not matched to a gene. Germline lookup yields CDR1 SNHLY and CDR2 FYNNEI. The CDR3 contains 13 residues. CDR3 amino acids: CASQQGENQPQHF. DNA for the CDR3: TGTGCCAGCCAACAGGGGGAGAATCAGCCCCAGCATTTT.

The chain carries TRBV5-4 and TRBJ1-1; the D is unclear. The CDR3 is made up of 17 amino acids. Per the germline V gene, CDR1 is SGHNT and CDR2 is YYREEE (reference sequence). Trimming left V 0 bases short and J 4 bases short, with 19 bases between. The CDR3 protein is CASSLARGGRSSTEAFF. In DNA form, the CDR3 reads TGTGCCAGCAGCTTGGCGCGGGGTGGCCGGAGCTCCACTGAAGCTTTCTTT.

J is TRBJ1-2 and V is TRBV4-1; maybe TRBD1 (6 bases). The CDR3 extends over 15 amino acids. The ends were cut back, 0 bases at V and 4 bases at J, with 12 bases in the middle. Germline V gene lookup returns CDR1 MGHRA and CDR2 YSYEKL. CDR3 residues: CASSQDGGPPYGYTF. The CDR3 DNA follows: TGCGCCAGCAGCCAAGATGGGGGCCCGCCCTATGGCTACACCTTC.

V usage is TRBV28 and J usage is TRBJ2-1; 9 bases agree with TRBD2. J lost 4 bases, V lost 5 bases, and 6 bases had no gene match. CDR1 is MDHEN, CDR2 SYDVKM, per germline. The CDR3 has 15 residues. CDR3 bases: TGTGCCAGCAGTCAAGGACTAGCGAGATACAATGAGCAGTTCTTC. Its translation is CASSQGLARYNEQFF.

This clone was seen a handful of times. The chain has TRBV29-1 and TRBJ1-1; D is uncertain. This CDR3 has 12 amino acids. Germline-derived CDR1 and CDR2 are SQVTM and ANQGSEA. The ends were cut back, 4 bases at V and 5 bases at J, with 11 bases in the middle. This CDR3 is CSVGKSGTEAFF. CDR3 DNA: TGCAGCGTTGGAAAAAGCGGTACTGAAGCTTTCTTT.

The chain carries TRBV19 and TRBJ2-3; possibly TRBD2 for D (6 bases). From germline, CDR1 is LNHDA and CDR2 SQIVND (reference sequence). Deletions cut 5 bases from V and 0 bases from J, with 9 bases between. The CDR3 sequence is 14 residues long. The CDR3 protein is CASSFSGSTDTQYF. The CDR3 nucleotides read TGTGCCAGTAGTTTTAGCGGAAGCACAGATACGCAGTATTTT. Combining the CDR3 with reference TRBV19 and TRBJ2-3 gives the whole variable domain DGGITQSPKYLFRKEGQNVTLSCEQNLNHDAMYWYRQDPGQGLRLIYYSQIVNDFQKGDIAEGYSVSREKKESFPLTVTSAQKNPTAFYLCASSFSGSTDTQYFGPGTRLTVL.